The source of this T cell receptor (beta chain) is a study of PD-1 blockade in classical Hodgkin lymphoma. Points from the study as a whole: Before treatment, complete responders showed about the same diversity as newly diagnosed patients. CD4+ TCR diversity rose significantly by C4D1, and CD8+ TCR diversity did not.

Libraries were prepared by immunoSEQ multiplex PCR; TCRdb keeps only in-frame clonotypes and omits some of them. The table shows about 97,000 clones, with approximately 88% occurring only once. Following autologous stem cell transplantation, relapse occurred in every patient, and exposure to brentuximab vedotin varied. On this clone: Its target is not known.

Sequences were derived from peripheral blood mononuclear cells (PBMCs), sampled at baseline. The TCR was taken from a human donor with classical Hodgkin lymphoma.

The DNA of the CDR3 is TGTGCCAGCAGCCAAGTCGCCCCCCGAGACTGGCGAAGCACAGATACGCAGTATTTT. Protein: CASSQVAPRDWRSTDTQYF. This sequence joins TRBV4-2 and TRBJ2-3, with D hard to call. CDR3 length: 19 amino acids. CDR1 and CDR2 (germline): LGHNA, YNFKEQ. V lost 1 base and J lost 0, with 20 bases in between.